The 8 T cell receptor beta chains below were found in one sample sequenced in a study of shared T cell receptors in the human thymus. Measured with immunoSEQ multiplex PCR; TCRdb has only the in-frame clones, and not every one. The data hold hundreds of thousands of clones, with 85% to 90% observed a single time. A further study also used this sample, focusing on human thymus T cells.

What was sequenced was thymocytes. The receptors come from a boy in the first two years of life with a congenital heart defect.

The CDR3 protein is CASSKRGRTSGARSSYNEQFF. The CDR3 DNA follows: TGTGCCAGCAGTAAAAGGGGCAGGACTAGCGGGGCGCGGAGCTCCTACAATGAGCAGTTCTTC. V and J are TRBV7-6 and TRBJ2-1; 12 bases are shared with TRBD2. V was pared by 6 bases and J by 0 bases, with 18 bases of the junction left unmatched. The CDR3 extends over 21 amino acids. CDR1 is SGHVS, CDR2 FNYEAQ, per germline.

The chain couples TRBV11-3 to TRBJ2-7; 9 bases match TRBD1. J gave up 1 base and V 10 bases, and 5 bases lay outside the gene matches. The CDR3 length is 13 residues. Germline CDR1 and CDR2: SGHNT and YENEEA. The CDR3 DNA is TGTGCCACAGGGACAGGGCAATCCTACGAGCAGTACTTC. Translation: CATGTGQSYEQYF.

This clone was seen more than once but under ten times. The chain carries TRBV6-6 and TRBJ1-4; 9 nucleotides line up with TRBD1. Germline V gene sequence: CDR1 MNHNY, CDR2 SVGAGI (reference sequence). V was clipped by 2 bases and J by 6 bases; unmatched bases: 7. The CDR3 loop spans 16 amino acids. As DNA, the CDR3 is TGTGCCAGCAGTTACCGGGACAGGGAGGCGGATGAAAAACTGTTTTTT. Translated: CASSYRDREADEKLFF.

The CDR3 nucleotides are TGTGCCAGCAGTCCCCCTGGGACTAGCGACCATACGCAGTATTTT. This gives the protein CASSPPGTSDHTQYF. The chain is built from TRBV25-1 and TRBJ2-3, with TRBD2 matching over 10 bases. Looked up from germline, CDR1 is MGHDK and CDR2 is SYGVNS. The CDR3 loop spans 15 amino acids. After removal of 5 bases from V and 7 bases from J, the junction contained 9 bases not matched to a gene. Full variable domain (remainder filled in from reference TRBV25-1 and TRBJ2-3): EADIYQTPRYLVIGTGKKITLECSQTMGHDKMYWYQQDPGMELHLIHYSYGVNSTEKGDLSSESTVSRIRTEHFPLTLESARPSHTSQYLCASSPPGTSDHTQYFGPGTRLTVL.

V gene TRBV4-3 combines with J gene TRBJ2-5, with 8 bases identical to TRBD2. This CDR3 comprises 15 residues. The trim removed 5 bases at V and 5 bases at J, leaving 10 bases unmatched. Germline lookup yields CDR1 LGHNA and CDR2 YSLEER. The CDR3 is CASSRGGRQVETQYF. The CDR3 DNA reads TGCGCCAGCAGCAGAGGCGGGAGGCAGGTCGAGACCCAGTACTTC.

The gene calls are TRBV4-1 and TRBJ2-3; 9 bases are a match to TRBD2. This CDR3 region has 15 residues. Germline V gene sequence: CDR1 MGHRA, CDR2 YSYEKL. With V trimmed by 9 bases and J by 6 bases, 13 bases remained unmatched. The CDR3 DNA sequence: TGCGCCAGACGAATCCGAGCGGGAGGTAAGGATACGCAGTATTTT. This gives the protein CARRIRAGGKDTQYF.

This rearrangement joins TRBV12-5 to TRBJ2-7; D ambiguous. This CDR3 has 15 residues. V shed 3 bases and J shed 6 bases, with 18 bases lying between them. Per the germline V gene, CDR1 is LGHNT and CDR2 is FRNRAP. The CDR3 nucleotides are TGTGCTAGTGGTTTTACGTCCGGTGTAGTGCCCGAGCAGTACTTC. Translated: CASGFTSGVVPEQYF.

The rearrangement joins TRBV27 to TRBJ1-4; TRBD1 might be the D (6 bases). Looked up from germline, CDR1 is MNHEY and CDR2 is SMNVEV (reference sequence). The CDR3 covers 14 residues. Trimming removed 6 bases at V and 8 bases at J, with 16 bases between. The CDR3 is CASRGKQGPEKLFF. The CDR3 DNA follows: TGTGCCAGCAGGGGGAAACAGGGTCCCGAAAAACTGTTTTTT.